The TCR beta chain described here comes from a study of T-cell reconstitution after alpha-beta-depleted transplantation in children. Study observations and caveats: The main origin of T-cell counts and diversity one year after transplant was newly produced T cells.

Trimming took 6 bases from V and 6 from J; bases not matched to a gene: 8. CDR1 is ENHRY, CDR2 SYGVKD, per germline. The CDR3 is 14 amino acids. Molecular barcoding with unique molecular identifiers was used for the TCRbeta library. TCRdb re-called the PCR reads with MiXCR, one entry per CDR3 protein. The repertoire has fewer than 750,000 distinct CDR3 sequences, about a quarter of them found once; the top ten carry just over 35%. This clonotype was observed a few times. The antigen remains unidentified. Source: PBMCs, taken before TCRalphabeta/CD19-depleted stem cell transplant. The sequence derives from a boy younger than two with Wiskott-Aldrich syndrome, due to receive a stem cell transplant. The V and J genes are TRBV10-3 and TRBJ2-3; the match to TRBD1 covers 8 bases. CDR3 sequence: CAIRETHRGDTQYF. The CDR3, as DNA: TGTGCCATCAGAGAAACTCACAGGGGGGATACGCAGTATTTT.